Listed below are T cell receptor beta chains from one sample, sequenced in a study of blood T cell repertoires in COVID-19. Some clones are missing from TCRdb's copy, which holds only in-frame ones; the method was immunoSEQ multiplex PCR. This table holds about 350,000 clones, about 88% found once. The sample was PBMCs or T cells enriched from blood (not recorded which). Source of these receptors: a woman under 40 who had recovered from COVID-19. The CDR3 runs from the conserved cysteine through the conserved F or W. D genes are given only for firm matches. Size is stated for part of the rows, as once, few or many counts, or as a class when the clone is expanded.

CDR3 | DNA | length | J | size | V | D
CASSLAPWQGPGNTIYF | TGTGCCAGCAGCTTAGCCCCGTGGCAGGGGCCAGGAAACACCATATATTTT | 17 | TRBJ1-3 | - | TRBV7-2 | -
CASSDDRPSEAFF | TGTGCCAGCAGTGACGACAGGCCCTCTGAAGCTTTCTTT | 13 | TRBJ1-1 | - | TRBV2 | -
CSDEQGAYGYTF | TGCAGCGATGAACAGGGGGCCTATGGCTACACCTTC | 12 | TRBJ1-2 | - | TRBV29-1 | TRBD1
CASRDPRGPSYNEQFF | TGTGCCAGCCGGGATCCGCGGGGCCCCTCCTACAATGAGCAGTTCTTC | 16 | TRBJ2-1 | once | TRBV28 | -
CASGQGWAGANVLTF | TGTGCCAGTGGGCAAGGATGGGCCGGGGCCAACGTCCTGACTTTC | 15 | TRBJ2-6 | - | TRBV19 | -
CASSQEGDTQYF | TGTGCCAGCTCACAAGAGGGAGATACGCAGTATTTT | 12 | TRBJ2-3 | - | TRBV18 | -
CASSLSGGQETQYF | TGTGCCAGCAGCTTGTCCGGGGGGCAAGAGACCCAGTACTTC | 14 | TRBJ2-5 | - | TRBV5-4 | TRBD2
CASTDREVEWITNYGYTF | TGTGCCAGCACCGACAGGGAAGTGGAATGGATTACTAACTATGGCTACACCTTC | 18 | TRBJ1-2 | - | TRBV2 | TRBD1
CASREGGYGYTF | TGTGCCAGCAGAGAGGGCGGCTATGGCTACACCTTC | 12 | TRBJ1-2 | - | TRBV12-3/TRBV12-4 | -
CASSYSEGAHYGYTF | TGTGCCAGCAGTTACTCTGAGGGGGCCCACTATGGCTACACCTTC | 15 | TRBJ1-2 | once | TRBV6-6 | TRBD1
CASSGGTGAGELFF | TGTGCCAGCAGTGGGGGGACAGGGGCCGGGGAGCTGTTTTTT | 14 | TRBJ2-2 | - | TRBV25-1 | TRBD1
CASSSGVRETQYF | TGTGCCAGCAGTTCAGGGGTTAGGGAGACCCAGTACTTC | 13 | TRBJ2-5 | - | TRBV6-6 | -
CAVTPGQMSSYEQYF | TGTGCCGTCACCCCGGGACAGATGAGCTCCTACGAGCAGTACTTC | 15 | TRBJ2-7 | once | TRBV10-3 | TRBD1
CASSIIQGSEAFF | TGTGCCAGTAGTATCATACAGGGTAGTGAAGCTTTCTTT | 13 | TRBJ1-1 | - | TRBV19 | -
CASSLVDYQETQYF | TGTGCCAGCAGCTTAGTAGACTACCAAGAGACCCAGTACTTC | 14 | TRBJ2-5 | - | TRBV5-6 | -
CAIKGTRTDNEQFF | TGTGCCATCAAGGGGACTAGGACAGACAATGAGCAGTTCTTC | 14 | TRBJ2-1 | once | TRBV10-3 | TRBD2
CASSLVAGGGTGELFF | TGTGCCAGCAGCTTGGTGGCGGGGGGGGGCACCGGGGAGCTGTTTTTT | 16 | TRBJ2-2 | - | TRBV5-4 | TRBD2
CASSMASGQDNEQFF | TGTGCCAGTAGTATGGCTAGCGGGCAAGACAATGAGCAGTTCTTC | 15 | TRBJ2-1 | - | TRBV19 | TRBD2
CASRREGFMNTEAFF | TGCGCCAGCAGGAGGGAGGGGTTTATGAACACTGAAGCTTTCTTT | 15 | TRBJ1-1 | - | TRBV10-2 | -
CASGQTGDNSPLHF | TGTGCCAGCGGCCAGACAGGGGATAATTCACCCCTCCACTTT | 14 | TRBJ1-6 | - | TRBV6-5 | TRBD1
CASNLPGQVSGANVLTF | TGTGCCAGCAACTTACCGGGACAGGTGTCTGGGGCCAACGTCCTGACTTTC | 17 | TRBJ2-6 | - | TRBV11-3 | TRBD1
CASSPDRGVGTEAFF | TGTGCCAGTAGCCCGGACAGGGGGGTTGGCACTGAAGCTTTCTTT | 15 | TRBJ1-1 | - | TRBV19 | TRBD1
CASSSGTGNGYTF | TGTGCCAGCAGTTCCGGGACTGGCAATGGCTACACCTTC | 13 | TRBJ1-2 | - | TRBV6-5 | -
CASSETGGRIGKFF | TGTGCCAGCAGTGAAACAGGGGGCAGGATTGGGAAGTTTTTT | 14 | TRBJ1-4 | - | TRBV2 | TRBD1
CASSLQGSYEAFF | TGTGCCAGCAGTTTGCAGGGGTCCTATGAAGCTTTCTTT | 13 | TRBJ1-1 | few | TRBV7-2 | -